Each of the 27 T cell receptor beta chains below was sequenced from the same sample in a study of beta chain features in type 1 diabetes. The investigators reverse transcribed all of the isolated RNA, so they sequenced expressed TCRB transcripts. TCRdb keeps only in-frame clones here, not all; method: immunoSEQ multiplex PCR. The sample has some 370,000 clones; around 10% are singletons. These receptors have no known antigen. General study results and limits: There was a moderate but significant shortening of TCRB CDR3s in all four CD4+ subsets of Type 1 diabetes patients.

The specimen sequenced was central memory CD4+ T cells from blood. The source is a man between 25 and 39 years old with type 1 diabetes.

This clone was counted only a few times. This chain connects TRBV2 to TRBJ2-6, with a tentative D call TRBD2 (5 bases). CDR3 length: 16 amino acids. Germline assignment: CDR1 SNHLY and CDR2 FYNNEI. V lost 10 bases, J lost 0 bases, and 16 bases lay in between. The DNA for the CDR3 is TGTGCCATCCCCGGAGGTGCCGTCTCTGGGGCCAACGTCCTGACTTTC. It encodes CAIPGGAVSGANVLTF.

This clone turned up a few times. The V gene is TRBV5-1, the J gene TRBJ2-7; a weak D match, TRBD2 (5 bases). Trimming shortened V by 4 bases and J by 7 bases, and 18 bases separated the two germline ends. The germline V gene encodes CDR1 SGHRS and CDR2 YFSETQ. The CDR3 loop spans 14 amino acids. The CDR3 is CASSGQGPSGEQYF. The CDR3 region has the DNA TGCGCCAGCAGCGGGCAAGGGCCCTCGGGGGAGCAGTACTTC.

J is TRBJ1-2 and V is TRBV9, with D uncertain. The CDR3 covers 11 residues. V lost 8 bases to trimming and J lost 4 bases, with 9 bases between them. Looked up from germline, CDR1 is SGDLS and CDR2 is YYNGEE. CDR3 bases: TGTGCCAGGGTCGTCGGCTATGGCTACACCTTC. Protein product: CARVVGYGYTF.

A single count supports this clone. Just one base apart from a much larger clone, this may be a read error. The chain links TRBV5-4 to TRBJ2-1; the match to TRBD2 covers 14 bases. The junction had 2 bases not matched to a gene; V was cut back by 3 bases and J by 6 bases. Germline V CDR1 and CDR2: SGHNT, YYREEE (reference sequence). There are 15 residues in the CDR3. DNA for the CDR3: TGTGCCAGCAGCTCGGGACTAGCGGGAGCCAATGAGCAGTTCTTC. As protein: CASSSGLAGANEQFF.

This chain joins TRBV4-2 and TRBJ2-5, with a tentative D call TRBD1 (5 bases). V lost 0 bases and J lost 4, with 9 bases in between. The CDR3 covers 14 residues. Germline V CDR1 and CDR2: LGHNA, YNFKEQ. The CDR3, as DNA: TGTGCCAGCAGCCAAGAAGGGGCGGTAGAGACCCAGTACTTC. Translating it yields CASSQEGAVETQYF.

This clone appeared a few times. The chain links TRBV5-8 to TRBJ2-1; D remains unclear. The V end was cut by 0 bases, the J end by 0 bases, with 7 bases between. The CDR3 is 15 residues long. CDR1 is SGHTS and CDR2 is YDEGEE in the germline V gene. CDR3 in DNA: TGTGCCAGCAGCTTGGGCCAGAGCTCCTACAATGAGCAGTTCTTC. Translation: CASSLGQSSYNEQFF.

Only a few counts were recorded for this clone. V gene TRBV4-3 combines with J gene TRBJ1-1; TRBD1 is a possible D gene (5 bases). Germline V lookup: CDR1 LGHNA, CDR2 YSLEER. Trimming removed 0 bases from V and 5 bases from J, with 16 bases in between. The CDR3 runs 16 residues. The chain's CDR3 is CASSQDTTYRGTEAFF. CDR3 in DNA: TGCGCCAGCAGCCAAGATACCACCTATCGGGGGACTGAAGCTTTCTTT.

CDR3 sequence reads: CASSLVAGVSYEQYF. In nucleotides, the CDR3 is TGTGCCAGCAGCTTAGTAGCGGGAGTAAGCTACGAGCAGTACTTC. The chain has TRBV7-2 and TRBJ2-7; 9 nucleotides line up with TRBD2. The CDR3 has 15 residues. The J segment lost 3 bases and the V segment lost 1 base, leaving 4 bases of the junction unmatched. Germline V lookup: CDR1 SGHTA, CDR2 FQGNSA.

This CDR3 is CASSPAGGPGEQYF. Here the CDR3 DNA reads TGTGCCAGCAGTCCAGCGGGAGGGCCGGGTGAGCAGTACTTC. The chain employs TRBV7-2 and TRBJ2-7; 10 bases match TRBD2. CDR1 and CDR2 from the germline V gene are SGHTA and FQGNSA. Losses at the gene ends were 6 bases for V and 7 bases for J; bases not matched to a gene: 9. CDR3 length: 14 residues.

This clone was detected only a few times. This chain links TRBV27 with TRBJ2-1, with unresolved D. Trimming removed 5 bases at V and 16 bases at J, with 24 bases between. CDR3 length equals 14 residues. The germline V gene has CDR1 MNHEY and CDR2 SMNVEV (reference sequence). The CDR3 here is CASSNRNPFVSVFF. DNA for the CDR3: TGTGCCAGCAGTAACCGGAACCCTTTCGTCTCGGTATTCTTC.

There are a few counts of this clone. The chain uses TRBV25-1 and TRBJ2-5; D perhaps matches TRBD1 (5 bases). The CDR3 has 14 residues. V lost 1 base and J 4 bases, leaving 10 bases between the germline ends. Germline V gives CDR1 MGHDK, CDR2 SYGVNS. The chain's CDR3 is CASSESQGRETQYF. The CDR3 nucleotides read TGTGCCAGCAGTGAATCGCAGGGTCGAGAGACCCAGTACTTC.

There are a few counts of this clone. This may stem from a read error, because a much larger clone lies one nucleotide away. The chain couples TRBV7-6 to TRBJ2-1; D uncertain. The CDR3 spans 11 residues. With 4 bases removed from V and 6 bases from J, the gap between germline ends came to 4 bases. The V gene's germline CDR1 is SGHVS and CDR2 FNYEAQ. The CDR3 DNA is TGTGCCAGCAGCTCGATCAATGAGCAGTTCTTC. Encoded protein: CASSSINEQFF.

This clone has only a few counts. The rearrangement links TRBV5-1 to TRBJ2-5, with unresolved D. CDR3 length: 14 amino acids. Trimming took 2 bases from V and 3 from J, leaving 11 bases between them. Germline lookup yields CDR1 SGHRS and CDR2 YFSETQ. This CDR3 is CASSFGQAEETQYF. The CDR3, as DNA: TGCGCCAGCAGCTTCGGGCAGGCTGAAGAGACCCAGTACTTC.

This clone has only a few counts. The CDR3 DNA sequence: TGTGCCTGGAGTTACGGGGGTATCGGCTACGAGCAGTACTTC. As protein: CAWSYGGIGYEQYF. The chain is built from TRBV30 and TRBJ2-7, with a possible D match to TRBD2 (6 bases). V was shortened by 2 bases and J by 3 bases, with 14 bases between the two germline ends. This CDR3 spans 14 amino acids. Germline V gene data show CDR1 as GTSNPN and CDR2 as SVGIG (reference sequence). The full variable domain, rest sourced from reference TRBV30 and TRBJ2-7, is SQTIHQWPATLVQPVGSPLSLECTVEGTSNPNLYWYRQAAGRGLQLLFYSVGIGQISSEVPQNLSASRPQDRQFILSSKKLLLSDSGFYLCAWSYGGIGYEQYFGPGTRLTVT.

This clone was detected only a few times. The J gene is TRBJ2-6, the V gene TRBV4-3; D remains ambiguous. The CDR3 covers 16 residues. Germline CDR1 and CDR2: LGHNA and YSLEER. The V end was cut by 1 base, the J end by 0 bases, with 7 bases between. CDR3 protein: CASSQGSSSGANVLTF. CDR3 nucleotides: TGCGCCAGCAGCCAAGGCAGTTCCTCTGGGGCCAACGTCCTGACTTTC.

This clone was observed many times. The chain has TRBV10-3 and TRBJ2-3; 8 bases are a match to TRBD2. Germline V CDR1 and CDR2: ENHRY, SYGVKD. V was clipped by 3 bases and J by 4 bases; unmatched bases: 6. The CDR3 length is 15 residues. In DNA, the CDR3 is TGTGCCATCAGTGAAAGCGGGGGCTTCGCAGATACGCAGTATTTT. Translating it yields CAISESGGFADTQYF.

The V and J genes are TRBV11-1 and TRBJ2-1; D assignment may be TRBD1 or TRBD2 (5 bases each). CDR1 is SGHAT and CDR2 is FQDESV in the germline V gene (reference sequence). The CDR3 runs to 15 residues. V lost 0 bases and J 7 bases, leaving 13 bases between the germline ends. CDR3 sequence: CASSLAGTLPNEQFF. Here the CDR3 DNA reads TGTGCCAGCAGCTTAGCTGGGACCCTACCGAATGAGCAGTTCTTC.

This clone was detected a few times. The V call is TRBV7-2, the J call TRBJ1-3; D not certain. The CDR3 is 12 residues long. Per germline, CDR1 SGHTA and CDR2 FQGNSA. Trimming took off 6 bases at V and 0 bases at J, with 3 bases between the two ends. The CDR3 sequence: CASRDSGNTIYF. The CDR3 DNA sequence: TGTGCCAGCAGGGACTCTGGAAACACCATATATTTT.

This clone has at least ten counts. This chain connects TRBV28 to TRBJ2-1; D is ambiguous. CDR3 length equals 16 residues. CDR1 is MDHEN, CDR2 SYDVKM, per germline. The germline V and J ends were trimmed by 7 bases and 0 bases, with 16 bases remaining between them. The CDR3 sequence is CASTGEDILSYNEQFF. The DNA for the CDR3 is TGTGCCAGCACCGGTGAAGACATTCTCTCCTACAATGAGCAGTTCTTC.

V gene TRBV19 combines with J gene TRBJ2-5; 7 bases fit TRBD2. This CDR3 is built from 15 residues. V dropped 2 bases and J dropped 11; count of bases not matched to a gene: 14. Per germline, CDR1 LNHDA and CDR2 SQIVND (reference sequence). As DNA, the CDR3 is TGTGCCAGTAGTATAAGGGCGGGAGCGTCGCCTGAGCAGTACTTC. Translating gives CASSIRAGASPEQYF.

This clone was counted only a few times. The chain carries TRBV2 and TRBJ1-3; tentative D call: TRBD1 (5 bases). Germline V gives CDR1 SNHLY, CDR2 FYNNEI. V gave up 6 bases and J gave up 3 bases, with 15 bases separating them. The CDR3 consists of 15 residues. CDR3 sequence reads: CASSDDSFGGNTIYF. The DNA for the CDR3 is TGTGCCAGCAGCGACGACAGCTTTGGTGGAAACACCATATATTTT.

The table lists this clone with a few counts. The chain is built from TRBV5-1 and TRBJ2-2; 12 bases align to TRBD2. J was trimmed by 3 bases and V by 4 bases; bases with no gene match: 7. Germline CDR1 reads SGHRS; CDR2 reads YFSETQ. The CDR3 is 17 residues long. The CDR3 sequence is CASSDASGRAYTGELFF. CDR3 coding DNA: TGCGCCAGCAGCGACGCTAGCGGGAGGGCCTACACCGGGGAGCTGTTTTTT.

The chain's CDR3 is CSVDRTGADTQYF. CDR3 nucleotides: TGCAGCGTTGACCGGACAGGGGCAGATACGCAGTATTTT. The chain links TRBV29-1 to TRBJ2-3; 9 bases match TRBD1. The V and J ends lost 3 bases and 4 bases, in that order; junction bases with no gene match: 2. This CDR3 has 13 amino acids. Per germline, CDR1 SQVTM and CDR2 ANQGSEA.

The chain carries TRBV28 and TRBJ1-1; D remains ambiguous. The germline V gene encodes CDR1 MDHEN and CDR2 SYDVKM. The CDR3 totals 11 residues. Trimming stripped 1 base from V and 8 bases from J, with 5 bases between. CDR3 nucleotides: TGTGCCAGCAGTTTATATGGAGAAGCTTTCTTT. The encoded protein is CASSLYGEAFF.

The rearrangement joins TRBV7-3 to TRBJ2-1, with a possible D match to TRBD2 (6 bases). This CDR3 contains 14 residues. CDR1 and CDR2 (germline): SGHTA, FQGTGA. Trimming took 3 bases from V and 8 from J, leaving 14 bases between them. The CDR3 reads CASSFTGARYEQFF. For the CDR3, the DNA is TGTGCCAGCAGCTTTACGGGAGCCAGGTATGAGCAGTTCTTC.

CDR3 DNA: TGTGCCACCCTAAGTCAGGGAGTCGCCGGGGAGCTGTTTTTT. Translating gives CATLSQGVAGELFF. J is TRBJ2-2 and V is TRBV19; D tentatively reads TRBD1 or TRBD2 (5 bases each). CDR1 and CDR2 (germline): LNHDA, SQIVND (reference sequence). The germline V and J ends were trimmed by 10 bases and 6 bases, with 18 bases remaining between them. This CDR3 is built from 14 residues.

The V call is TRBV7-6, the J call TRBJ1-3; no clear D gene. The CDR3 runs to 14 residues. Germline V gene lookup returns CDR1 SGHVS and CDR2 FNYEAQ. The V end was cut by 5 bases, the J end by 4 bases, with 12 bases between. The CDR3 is CASSRREAGNTIYF. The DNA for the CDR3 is TGTGCCAGCAGCCGTCGTGAAGCCGGAAACACCATATATTTT.